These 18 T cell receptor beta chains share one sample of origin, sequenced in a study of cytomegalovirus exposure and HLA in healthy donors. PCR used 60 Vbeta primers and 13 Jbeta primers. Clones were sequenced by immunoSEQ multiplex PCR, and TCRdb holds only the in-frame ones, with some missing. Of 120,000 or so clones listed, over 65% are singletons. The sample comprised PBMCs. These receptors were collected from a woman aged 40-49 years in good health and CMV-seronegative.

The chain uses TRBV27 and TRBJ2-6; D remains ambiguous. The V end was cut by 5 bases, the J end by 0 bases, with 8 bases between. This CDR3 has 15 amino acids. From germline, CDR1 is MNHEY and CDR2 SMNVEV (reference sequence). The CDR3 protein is CASSPYSSGANVLTF. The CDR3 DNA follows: TGTGCCAGCAGTCCTTACAGCTCTGGGGCCAACGTCCTGACTTTC.

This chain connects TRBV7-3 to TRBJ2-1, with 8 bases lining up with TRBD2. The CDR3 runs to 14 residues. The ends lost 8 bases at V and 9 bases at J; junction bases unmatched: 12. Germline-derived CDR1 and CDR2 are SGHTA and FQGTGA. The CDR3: CASGPSGGRVEQFF. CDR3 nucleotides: TGTGCCAGCGGGCCCTCGGGGGGGCGGGTTGAGCAGTTCTTC.

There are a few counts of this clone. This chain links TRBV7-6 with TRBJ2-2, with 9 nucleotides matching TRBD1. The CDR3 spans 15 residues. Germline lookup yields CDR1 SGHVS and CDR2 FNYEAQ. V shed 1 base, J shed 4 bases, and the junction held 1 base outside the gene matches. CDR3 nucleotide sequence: TGTGCCAGCAGCTTAGAGGGACAGGGCACCGGGGAGCTGTTTTTT. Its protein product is CASSLEGQGTGELFF.

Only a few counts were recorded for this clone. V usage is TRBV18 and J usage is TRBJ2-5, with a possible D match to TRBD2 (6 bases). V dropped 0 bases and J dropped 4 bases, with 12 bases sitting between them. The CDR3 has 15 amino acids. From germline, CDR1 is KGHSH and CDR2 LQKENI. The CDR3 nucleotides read TGTGCCAGCTCACCACCGGGACTCGGAGGAGAGACCCAGTACTTC. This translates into CASSPPGLGGETQYF. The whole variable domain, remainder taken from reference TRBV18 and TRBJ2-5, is NAGVMQNPRHLVRRRGQEARLRCSPMKGHSHVYWYRQLPEEGLKFMVYLQKENIIDESGMPKERFSAEFPKEGPSILRIQQVVRGDSAAYFCASSPPGLGGETQYFGPGTRLLVL.

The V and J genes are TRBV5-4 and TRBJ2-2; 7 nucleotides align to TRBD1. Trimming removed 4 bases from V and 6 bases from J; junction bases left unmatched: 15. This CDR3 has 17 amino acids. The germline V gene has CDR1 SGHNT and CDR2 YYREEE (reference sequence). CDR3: CASSRKKTGSGAGELFF. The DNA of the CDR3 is TGTGCCAGCAGCCGAAAAAAGACAGGGTCGGGCGCCGGGGAGCTGTTTTTT. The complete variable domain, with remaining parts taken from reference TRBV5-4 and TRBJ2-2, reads ETGVTQSPTHLIKTRGQQVTLRCSSQSGHNTVSWYQQALGQGPQFIFQYYREEENGRGNFPPRFSGLQFPNYSSELNVNALELDDSALYLCASSRKKTGSGAGELFFGEGSRLTVL.

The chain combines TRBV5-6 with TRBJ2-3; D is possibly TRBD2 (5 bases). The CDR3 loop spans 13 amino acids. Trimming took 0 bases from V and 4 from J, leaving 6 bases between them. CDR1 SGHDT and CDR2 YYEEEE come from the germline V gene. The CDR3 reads CASSLVEADTQYF. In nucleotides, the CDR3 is TGTGCCAGCAGCTTGGTGGAGGCAGATACGCAGTATTTT.

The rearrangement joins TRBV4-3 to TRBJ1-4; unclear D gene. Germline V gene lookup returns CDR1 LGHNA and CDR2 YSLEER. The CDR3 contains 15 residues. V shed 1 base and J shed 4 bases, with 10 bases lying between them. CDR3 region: CASSQVFENNEKLFF. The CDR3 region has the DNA TGCGCCAGCAGCCAAGTTTTCGAGAATAATGAAAAACTGTTTTTT.

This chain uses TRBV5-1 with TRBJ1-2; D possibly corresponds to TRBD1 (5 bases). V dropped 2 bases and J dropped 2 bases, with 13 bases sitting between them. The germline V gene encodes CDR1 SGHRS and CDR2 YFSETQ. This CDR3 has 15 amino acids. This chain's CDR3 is CASSLGAPRNYGYTF. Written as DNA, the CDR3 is TGCGCCAGCAGCTTAGGGGCTCCGAGAAACTATGGCTACACCTTC.

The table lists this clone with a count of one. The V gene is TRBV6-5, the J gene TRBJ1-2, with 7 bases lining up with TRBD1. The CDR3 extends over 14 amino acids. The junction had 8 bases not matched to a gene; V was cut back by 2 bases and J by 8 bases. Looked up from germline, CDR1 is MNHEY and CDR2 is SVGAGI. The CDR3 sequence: CASSYLDRATGYTF. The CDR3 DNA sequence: TGTGCCAGCAGTTACCTTGACAGGGCGACCGGCTACACCTTC.

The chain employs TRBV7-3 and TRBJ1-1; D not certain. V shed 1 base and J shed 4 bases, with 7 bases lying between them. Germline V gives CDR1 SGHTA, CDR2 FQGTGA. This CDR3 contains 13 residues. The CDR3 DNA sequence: TGTGCCAGCAGCTTAATCGACACCACTGAAGCTTTCTTT. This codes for CASSLIDTTEAFF.

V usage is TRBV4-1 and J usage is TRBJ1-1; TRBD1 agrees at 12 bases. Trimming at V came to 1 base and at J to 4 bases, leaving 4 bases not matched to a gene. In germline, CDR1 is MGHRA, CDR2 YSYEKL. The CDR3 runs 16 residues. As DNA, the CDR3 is TGCGCCAGCAGCCAAGTTCCGGGACAGGGGGCCACTGAAGCTTTCTTT. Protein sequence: CASSQVPGQGATEAFF.

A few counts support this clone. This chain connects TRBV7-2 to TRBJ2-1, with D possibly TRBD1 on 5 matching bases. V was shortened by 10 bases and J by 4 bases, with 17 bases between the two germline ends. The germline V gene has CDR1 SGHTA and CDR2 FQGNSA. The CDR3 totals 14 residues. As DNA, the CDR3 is TGTGCCACCCAGTCAGGGCACAGGTACAATGAGCAGTTCTTC. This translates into CATQSGHRYNEQFF.

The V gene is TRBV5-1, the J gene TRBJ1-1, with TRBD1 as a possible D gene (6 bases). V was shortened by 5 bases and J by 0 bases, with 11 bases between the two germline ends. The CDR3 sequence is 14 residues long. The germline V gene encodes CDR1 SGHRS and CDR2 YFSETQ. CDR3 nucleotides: TGCGCCAGCAGTAAAAGGACAGTGAACACTGAAGCTTTCTTT. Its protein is CASSKRTVNTEAFF.

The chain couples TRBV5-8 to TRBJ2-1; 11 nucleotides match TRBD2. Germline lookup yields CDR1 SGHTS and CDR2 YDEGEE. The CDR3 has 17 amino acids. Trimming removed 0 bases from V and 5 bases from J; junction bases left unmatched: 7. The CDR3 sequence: CASSLAGLAGGHNEQFF. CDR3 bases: TGTGCCAGCAGCTTGGCCGGGCTAGCGGGAGGTCACAATGAGCAGTTCTTC. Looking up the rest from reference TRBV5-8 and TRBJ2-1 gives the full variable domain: EAGVTQSPTHLIKTRGQQATLRCSPISGHTSVYWYQQALGLGLQFLLWYDEGEERNRGNFPPRFSGRQFPNYSSELNVNALELEDSALYLCASSLAGLAGGHNEQFFGPGTRLTVL.

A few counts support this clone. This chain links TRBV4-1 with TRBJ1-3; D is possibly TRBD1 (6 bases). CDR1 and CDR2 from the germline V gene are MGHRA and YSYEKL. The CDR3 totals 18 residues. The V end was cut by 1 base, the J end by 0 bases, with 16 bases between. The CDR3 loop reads CASSQGGARGVSGNTIYF. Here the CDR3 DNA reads TGCGCCAGCAGCCAAGGAGGGGCCAGGGGAGTCTCTGGAAACACCATATATTTT.

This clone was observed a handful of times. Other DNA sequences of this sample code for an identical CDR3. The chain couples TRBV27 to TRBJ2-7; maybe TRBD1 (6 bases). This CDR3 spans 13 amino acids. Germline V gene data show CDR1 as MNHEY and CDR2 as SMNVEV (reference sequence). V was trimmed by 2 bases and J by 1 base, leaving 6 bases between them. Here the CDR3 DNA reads TGTGCCAGCAGTTTAGGACAGTCCTACGAGCAGTACTTC. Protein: CASSLGQSYEQYF.

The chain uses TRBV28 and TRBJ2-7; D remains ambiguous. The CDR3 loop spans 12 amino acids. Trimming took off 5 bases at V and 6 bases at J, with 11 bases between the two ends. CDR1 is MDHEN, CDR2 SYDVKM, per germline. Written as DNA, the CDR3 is TGTGCCAGCAGTACATTAGCTGGCGAGCAGTACTTC. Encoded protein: CASSTLAGEQYF.

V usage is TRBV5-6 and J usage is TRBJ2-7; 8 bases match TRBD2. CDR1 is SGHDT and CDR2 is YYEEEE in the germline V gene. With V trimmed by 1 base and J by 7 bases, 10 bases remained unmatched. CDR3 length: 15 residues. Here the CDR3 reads CASSLIGAGAREQYF. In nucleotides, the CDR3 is TGTGCCAGCAGCTTGATAGGAGCGGGAGCCCGGGAGCAGTACTTC. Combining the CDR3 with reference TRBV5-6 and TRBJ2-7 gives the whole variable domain DAGVTQSPTHLIKTRGQQVTLRCSPKSGHDTVSWYQQALGQGPQFIFQYYEEEERQRGNFPDRFSGHQFPNYSSELNVNALLLGDSALYLCASSLIGAGAREQYFGPGTRLTVT.